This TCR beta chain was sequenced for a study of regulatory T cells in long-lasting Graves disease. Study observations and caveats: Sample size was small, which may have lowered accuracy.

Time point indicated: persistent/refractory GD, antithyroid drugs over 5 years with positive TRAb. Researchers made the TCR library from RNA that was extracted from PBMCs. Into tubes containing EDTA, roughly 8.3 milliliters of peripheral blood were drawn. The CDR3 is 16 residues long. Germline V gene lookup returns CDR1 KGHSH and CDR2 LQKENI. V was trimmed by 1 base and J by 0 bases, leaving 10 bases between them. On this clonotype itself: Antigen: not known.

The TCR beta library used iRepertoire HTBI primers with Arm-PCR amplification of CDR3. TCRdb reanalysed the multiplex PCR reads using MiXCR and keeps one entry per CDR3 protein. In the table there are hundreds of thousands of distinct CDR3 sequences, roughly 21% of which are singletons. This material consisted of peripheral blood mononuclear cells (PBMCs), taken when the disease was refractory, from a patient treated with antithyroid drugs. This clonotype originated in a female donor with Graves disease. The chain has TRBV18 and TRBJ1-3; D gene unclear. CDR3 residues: CASSPQTGNSGNTIYF. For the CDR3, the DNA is TGTGCCAGCTCACCACAGACGGGAAACTCTGGAAACACCATATATTTT.